Presented here are 15 T cell receptor beta chains from one specimen sequenced in a study of T cells in Graves' hyperthyroidism and ophthalmopathy (dated by TCRdb to between 2018 and 2020). Libraries were constructed by multiplex PCR. The data were produced on an Illumina HiSeq 2000. TCR beta CDR3 regions were amplified from RNA transcripts. The first round of RT-PCR for the TCR CDR3 was performed with the HTBI primer set and the Qiagen OneStep RT-PCR kit. TCRdb's own reprocessing of the public reads used fastp at Q25 and MiXCR and kept productive beta chains. One record per CDR3 amino acid sequence lists the most common genes and DNA. The sample profile shows roughly 580,000 distinct CDR3 sequences; about 14% of them were found once. Jointly, the top ten make up more than 4.5% of the sample. The specimen sequenced was blood. These receptors were taken from a woman in her 30s with Graves' hyperthyroidism that later progressed to Graves' ophthalmopathy.

This clonotype has just one count. As DNA, the CDR3 is TGTGCCAGCACCTATTCGGGGGCGATCAAGAGTGAGCAGTACTTC. Translation gives CASTYSGAIKSEQYF. The chain is built from TRBV5-4 and TRBJ2-7, with D perhaps TRBD1 or TRBD2 (6 bases each). CDR3 length equals 15 residues. The V end lost 6 bases, the J end lost 7 bases, and 23 bases lay between the germline ends. Germline V lookup: CDR1 SGHNT, CDR2 YYREEE (reference sequence).

This clonotype was detected many times. The chain employs TRBV3-1 and TRBJ2-5, with D unresolved. V lost 2 bases and J 5 bases, leaving 6 bases between the germline ends. Germline lookup yields CDR1 LGHDT and CDR2 YNNKEL (reference sequence). This CDR3 comprises 12 residues. In nucleotides, the CDR3 is TGTGCCAGCAGCCAATACGGGGAGACCCAGTACTTC. Translated, it gives CASSQYGETQYF.

Ten or more counts support this clonotype. The genes are TRBV6-1 and TRBJ2-7, with 7 nucleotides matching TRBD1. CDR1 and CDR2 from the germline V gene are MNHNS and SASEGT. The trim removed 6 bases at V and 3 bases at J, leaving 8 bases unmatched. This CDR3 region has 14 residues. CDR3 DNA: TGTGCCAGCAGCCGACAGGGACGTTTCTACGAGCAGTACTTC. This codes for CASSRQGRFYEQYF.

This clonotype was detected many times. The gene calls are TRBV20-1 and TRBJ2-1, with 11 positions matching TRBD2. V shed 4 bases and J 5 bases; nucleotides not matched to a gene: 10. The CDR3 is 16 amino acids. Germline V lookup: CDR1 DFQATT, CDR2 SNEGSKA (reference sequence). In nucleotides, the CDR3 is TGCAGTGCTACTGGGACTAGCGGTACCACTGACAATGAGCAGTTCTTC. Its translation is CSATGTSGTTDNEQFF.

This clonotype has ten or more counts. This sequence joins TRBV6-1 and TRBJ2-2; 7 positions match TRBD2. Germline lookup yields CDR1 MNHNS and CDR2 SASEGT. The junction had 3 bases not matched to a gene; V was cut back by 5 bases and J by 6 bases. The CDR3 consists of 13 residues. The CDR3 sequence: CASSWAGAGELFF. DNA of the CDR3: TGTGCCAGCAGTTGGGCGGGGGCCGGGGAGCTGTTTTTT.

This clonotype was counted ten times or more. This chain uses TRBV28 with TRBJ2-1, with 8 bases fitting TRBD2. This CDR3 comprises 13 residues. V was clipped by 1 base and J by 10 bases; unmatched bases: 3. Germline V gene data show CDR1 as MDHEN and CDR2 as SYDVKM. The chain's CDR3 is CASSLSGTREQFF. Written as DNA, the CDR3 is TGTGCCAGCAGTTTATCCGGGACTAGAGAGCAGTTCTTC. Supplemented by reference TRBV28 and TRBJ2-1, the full variable domain reads DVKVTQSSRYLVKRTGEKVFLECVQDMDHENMFWYRQDPGLGLRLIYFSYDVKMKEKGDIPEGYSVSREKKERFSLILESASTNQTSMYLCASSLSGTREQFFGPGTRLTVL.

The table lists this clonotype with a few counts. V usage is TRBV7-9 and J usage is TRBJ2-7, with TRBD1 matching over 8 bases. The CDR3 runs 16 residues. Looked up from germline, CDR1 is SEHNR and CDR2 is FQNEAQ (reference sequence). Trimming at V came to 4 bases and at J to 4 bases, leaving 12 bases not matched to a gene. CDR3 loop: CASSSGQGGSLYEQYF. CDR3 sequence (DNA): TGTGCCAGCAGCTCCGGACAGGGTGGGTCGCTTTACGAGCAGTACTTC.

The sample holds a few counts of this clonotype. The CDR3 DNA is TGCGCCAGCAGCCAAGAATTGCGGGGTTACAATGAGCAGTTCTTC. Translated, it gives CASSQELRGYNEQFF. V is TRBV4-1 and J is TRBJ2-1, with a tentative D call TRBD2 (6 bases). Germline assignment: CDR1 MGHRA and CDR2 YSYEKL. V gave up 0 bases and J gave up 4 bases, with 10 bases separating them. The CDR3 is 15 amino acids.

The rearrangement links TRBV6-1 to TRBJ2-7, with 7 bases matching TRBD1. The CDR3 runs 16 residues. Germline CDR1 MNHNS, CDR2 SASEGT. The V and J ends lost 2 bases and 1 base, in that order; junction bases with no gene match: 8. The CDR3 region is CASSETPGQTSYEQYF. In nucleotides, the CDR3 is TGTGCCAGCAGTGAAACCCCGGGACAGACTTCCTACGAGCAGTACTTC.

The CDR3 loop is CASSSAGGGDTEAFF. The CDR3 bases are TGTGCCAGCAGTTCTGCTGGGGGAGGGGACACTGAAGCTTTCTTT. The chain combines TRBV28 with TRBJ1-1; D is possibly TRBD1 (5 bases). Germline CDR1 and CDR2: MDHEN and SYDVKM. Deletions cut 4 bases from V and 3 bases from J, with 15 bases between. The CDR3 spans 15 residues.

This clonotype was seen at least ten times. CDR3 coding DNA: TGTGCCAGCAGTGAATCGACAGGGCTGAACACTGAAGCTTTCTTT. Translated, it gives CASSESTGLNTEAFF. The gene calls are TRBV25-1 and TRBJ1-1; TRBD1 matches 7 bases. Germline values: CDR1 MGHDK, CDR2 SYGVNS. Germline trimming cut 1 base from V and 0 bases from J; bases unmatched to any gene: 2. The CDR3 covers 15 residues. The full variable domain, in which reference TRBV25-1 and TRBJ1-1 provide the parts outside the CDR3, is EADIYQTPRYLVIGTGKKITLECSQTMGHDKMYWYQQDPGMELHLIHYSYGVNSTEKGDLSSESTVSRIRTEHFPLTLESARPSHTSQYLCASSESTGLNTEAFFGQGTRLTVV.

The chain uses TRBV28 and TRBJ1-4, with 7 bases lining up with TRBD1. The trim removed 5 bases at V and 4 bases at J, leaving 22 bases unmatched. There are 20 residues in the CDR3. CDR1 and CDR2 from the germline V gene are MDHEN and SYDVKM. The CDR3 here is CASSPDFMTGRLMDNEKLFF. CDR3 sequence (DNA): TGTGCCAGCAGTCCTGACTTTATGACAGGGAGATTAATGGATAATGAAAAACTGTTTTTT.

This clonotype has just a few counts. V usage is TRBV27 and J usage is TRBJ2-6; no definite D call. CDR3 length: 14 amino acids. Per the germline V gene, CDR1 is MNHEY and CDR2 is SMNVEV (reference sequence). Trimming stripped 5 bases from V and 4 bases from J, with 9 bases between. In nucleotides, the CDR3 is TGTGCCAGCAGTCCGGTCTCAGGGGCCAACGTCCTGACTTTC. Translating gives CASSPVSGANVLTF.

There are many counts of this clonotype. This chain links TRBV2 with TRBJ2-1; 11 positions agree with TRBD2. CDR3 length: 16 residues. V lost 4 bases to trimming and J lost 9 bases; unmatched junction nucleotides: 11. CDR1 SNHLY and CDR2 FYNNEI come from the germline V gene. The CDR3 DNA is TGTGCCAGCAGTGGGGGACTAGCGGAGTTAGCTGGTGAGCAGTTCTTC. Encoded protein: CASSGGLAELAGEQFF.

This chain uses TRBV20-1 with TRBJ1-4; no firm D call. Germline V gene lookup returns CDR1 DFQATT and CDR2 SNEGSKA (reference sequence). The CDR3 length is 16 residues. V dropped 6 bases and J dropped 0 bases, with 17 bases sitting between them. CDR3 nucleotide sequence: TGCAGTGCCCCCTCGGCCATCGGGGCAACTAATGAAAAACTGTTTTTT. This sequence encodes CSAPSAIGATNEKLFF.